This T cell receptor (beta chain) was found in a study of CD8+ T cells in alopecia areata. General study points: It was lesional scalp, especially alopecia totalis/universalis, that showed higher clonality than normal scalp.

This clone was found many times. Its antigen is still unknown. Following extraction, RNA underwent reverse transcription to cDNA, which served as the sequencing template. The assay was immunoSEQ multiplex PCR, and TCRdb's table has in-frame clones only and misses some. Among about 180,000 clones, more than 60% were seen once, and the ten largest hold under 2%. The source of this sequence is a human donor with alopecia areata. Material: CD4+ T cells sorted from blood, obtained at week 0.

The CDR3 region has the DNA TGTGCCAGCAGCAGTCAACTAGCGGGGAAAATCAATACGCAGTATTTT. Its protein is CASSSQLAGKINTQYF. V is TRBV6-6 and J is TRBJ2-3; 10 bases agree with TRBD2. The V gene's germline CDR1 is MNHNY and CDR2 SVGAGI (reference sequence). CDR3 length equals 16 residues. Trimming at V came to 6 bases and at J to 7 bases, leaving 13 bases not matched to a gene.